This paragraph reports one T cell receptor beta chain. The antigen is undetermined. CDR3 size: 16 residues. Per the germline V gene, CDR1 is MNHEY and CDR2 is SMNVEV (reference sequence). Germline trimming cut 6 bases from V and 7 bases from J; bases unmatched to any gene: 12. The sample belongs to a study of T cell responses to AZD1222 COVID-19 vaccine. The study's findings and limits: Dominant CD4 TCR responses targeted spike regions 160-218 and 743-854. Close to half of spike-specific TCRs reportedly recognize unmutated variant regions.

Libraries were prepared by immunoSEQ multiplex PCR; TCRdb keeps only in-frame clonotypes and omits some of them. The repertoire holds 74,000 or so clones, with roughly 85% as singletons. The chain carries TRBV27 and TRBJ1-6; 7 bases agree with TRBD1. Material: peripheral blood, obtained on day 0 of AZD1222 vaccination. This sequence was found in an adult in good health. As DNA, the CDR3 is TGTGCCAGCAGCGAATCCAGACAGGGCGGAAATTCACCCCTCCACTTT. Residues: CASSESRQGGNSPLHF.